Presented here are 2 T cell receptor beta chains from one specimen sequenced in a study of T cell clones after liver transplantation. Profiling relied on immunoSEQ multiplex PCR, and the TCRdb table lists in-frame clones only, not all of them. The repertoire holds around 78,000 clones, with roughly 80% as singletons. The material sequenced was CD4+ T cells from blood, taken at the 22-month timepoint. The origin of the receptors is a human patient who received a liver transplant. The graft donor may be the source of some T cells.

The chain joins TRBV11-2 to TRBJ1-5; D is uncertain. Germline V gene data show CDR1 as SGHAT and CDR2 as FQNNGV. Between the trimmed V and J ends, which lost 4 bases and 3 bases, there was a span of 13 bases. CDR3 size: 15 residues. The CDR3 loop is CASSSLTGNNQPQHF. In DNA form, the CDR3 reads TGTGCCAGCAGCTCACTGACTGGGAACAATCAGCCCCAGCATTTT.

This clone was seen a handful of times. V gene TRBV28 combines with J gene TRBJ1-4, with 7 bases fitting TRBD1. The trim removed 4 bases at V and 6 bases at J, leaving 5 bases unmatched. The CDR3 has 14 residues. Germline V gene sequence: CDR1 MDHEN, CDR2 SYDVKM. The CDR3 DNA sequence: TGTGCCAGCAGTTACCGGGACAGAGATGAAAAACTGTTTTTT. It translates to CASSYRDRDEKLFF. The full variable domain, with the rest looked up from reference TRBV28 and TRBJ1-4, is DVKVTQSSRYLVKRTGEKVFLECVQDMDHENMFWYRQDPGLGLRLIYFSYDVKMKEKGDIPEGYSVSREKKERFSLILESASTNQTSMYLCASSYRDRDEKLFFGSGTQLSVL.